The text below deals with one T cell receptor (beta chain). RNA in amounts of about 0.5 to 1 ug was reverse transcribed with random hexamers. It was immunoSEQ multiplex PCR that amplified TCR beta CDR3 across 54 Vbeta and 13 Jbeta. Using its own MiXCR run on the immunoSEQ multiplex PCR reads, TCRdb lists one record per CDR3 protein. The table lists about 180,000 distinct CDR3 sequences, roughly 95% of them singletons. The sample is drawn from a study of CD8 T cells in Susac syndrome. Per germline, CDR1 MGHRA and CDR2 YSYEKL. The CDR3 length is 14 residues. Between the trimmed V and J ends, which lost 1 base and 0 bases, there was a span of 7 bases. CD8+ and CD4+ T cells were negatively isolated; TEMRA cells were FACS-enriched.

This receptor was taken from a human donor with multiple sclerosis. This sequence joins TRBV4-1 and TRBJ2-7; D unclear. Material for sequencing was CD8+ T cells from PBMCs. The CDR3 DNA reads as TGCGCCAGCAGCCAAGGCAGTTCCTCCTACGAGCAGTACTTC. Its protein is CASSQGSSSYEQYF.